These 20 T cell receptor beta chains originate from one sample sequenced in a study of early T cells in non-severe SARS-CoV-2 infection. MiXCR, applied by TCRdb to the 5' RACE reads, yields one record per CDR3 protein. The sample lists about 70,000 distinct CDR3 sequences; 4% to 6% were seen once. The sample here was whole blood, taken at baseline. The receptors come from an adult who was a healthcare worker with PCR-confirmed SARS-CoV-2 infection or an uninfected control (not recorded which). The donor label of this sample is uncertain.

This clonotype has a handful of counts. The chain recombines TRBV6-5 with TRBJ2-1, with TRBD2 identical over 9 bases. The CDR3 has 17 amino acids. CDR1 and CDR2 (germline): MNHEY, SVGAGI. Trimming removed 7 bases from V and 8 bases from J; junction bases left unmatched: 18. CDR3 sequence reads: CASTKAGTSGSVYEQFF. Here the CDR3 DNA reads TGTGCCAGCACAAAAGCTGGAACTAGCGGGTCAGTTTATGAGCAGTTCTTC.

This clonotype was counted only a few times. The chain carries TRBV30 and TRBJ2-2; D is perhaps TRBD1 (6 bases). The CDR3 length is 14 residues. Germline assignment: CDR1 GTSNPN and CDR2 SVGIG (reference sequence). V shed 5 bases and J shed 2 bases, with 12 bases lying between them. CDR3 nucleotides: TGTGCCTGGCAACCGGGACAAAACACCGGGGAGCTGTTTTTT. It yields the protein CAWQPGQNTGELFF.

This clonotype was seen more than once but under ten times. This chain connects TRBV7-9 to TRBJ2-7; D not certain. The length of the CDR3 is 15 residues. Looked up from germline, CDR1 is SEHNR and CDR2 is FQNEAQ (reference sequence). Trimming took 0 bases from V and 7 from J, leaving 16 bases between them. The CDR3: CASSLAGAPAGEQYF. Here the CDR3 DNA reads TGTGCCAGCAGCTTAGCCGGCGCCCCCGCCGGGGAGCAGTACTTC. Variable domain in full (rest from reference TRBV7-9 and TRBJ2-7): DTGVSQNPRHKITKRGQNVTFRCDPISEHNRLYWYRQTLGQGPEFLTYFQNEAQLEKSRLLSDRFSAERPKGSFSTLEIQRTEQGDSAMYLCASSLAGAPAGEQYFGPGTRLTVT.

This clonotype has a handful of counts. This chain links TRBV5-5 with TRBJ2-1; D gene uncertain. The germline V gene encodes CDR1 SGHKS and CDR2 YYEKEE (reference sequence). The CDR3 loop spans 13 amino acids. Trimming left V 3 bases short and J 3 bases short, with 7 bases between. As DNA, the CDR3 is TGTGCCAGCAGCTCCAGTTTCTACAATGAGCAGTTCTTC. Amino acids: CASSSSFYNEQFF.

In this sample, this clonotype turned up many times. The chain is built from TRBV12-3 or TRBV12-4 and TRBJ1-2; D call uncertain. The CDR3 is made up of 12 amino acids. Trimming removed 2 bases at V and 5 bases at J, with 6 bases between. Here the CDR3 DNA reads TGTGCCAGCAGTTTAACGGGTTATGGCTACACCTTC. Residues: CASSLTGYGYTF.

This chain links TRBV30 with TRBJ2-5; 8 bases match TRBD1. After removal of 3 bases from V and 1 base from J, the junction contained 4 bases not matched to a gene. The V gene's germline CDR1 is GTSNPN and CDR2 SVGIG (reference sequence). The CDR3 loop spans 14 amino acids. The CDR3 DNA sequence: TGTGCCTGGAGCGCAGGGGGCGGCCAAGAGACCCAGTACTTC. Amino acids: CAWSAGGGQETQYF.

This chain connects TRBV15 to TRBJ2-3, with D unresolved. Germline values: CDR1 LNHNV, CDR2 YYDKDF (reference sequence). V was clipped by 3 bases and J by 2 bases, with 9 bases between them. The CDR3 sequence is 14 residues long. CDR3 DNA sequence: TGTGCCACCAGCAGTTTACCGGACACAGATACGCAGTATTTT. Protein sequence: CATSSLPDTDTQYF.

This clonotype was detected many times. This sequence joins TRBV5-5 and TRBJ2-7, with 7 positions matching TRBD1. CDR1 and CDR2 (germline): SGHKS, YYEKEE (reference sequence). J lost 0 bases, V lost 4 bases, and 7 bases had no gene match. The CDR3 sequence is 15 residues long. CDR3 amino acids: CASSAQGVSSYEQYF. CDR3 DNA sequence: TGTGCCAGCAGCGCCCAGGGGGTTAGCTCCTACGAGCAGTACTTC.

This clonotype occurred a few times. The DNA for the CDR3 is TGTGCCAGCAGTTATGGGGGCAACTCCTACGAGCAGTACTTC. Amino acids: CASSYGGNSYEQYF. The rearrangement links TRBV6-2 or TRBV6-3 to TRBJ2-7; D might be TRBD1 (6 bases). CDR3 length equals 14 residues. Germline V gene sequence: CDR1 MNHEY, CDR2 SVGEGT. Trimming stripped 3 bases from V and 0 bases from J, with 9 bases between.

The chain has TRBV6-5 and TRBJ2-7; D remains ambiguous. V lost 7 bases to trimming and J lost 6 bases, with 19 bases between them. The CDR3 contains 14 residues. Germline CDR1 and CDR2: MNHEY and SVGAGI. Here the CDR3 reads CASTETGSPREQYF. CDR3 bases: TGTGCCAGCACCGAGACCGGGTCCCCTCGCGAGCAGTACTTC.

CDR3 protein: CASSYSQGSGTEAFF. The DNA of the CDR3 is TGTGCCAGCAGTTACTCACAGGGTTCGGGCACTGAAGCTTTCTTT. The V gene is TRBV6-2 or TRBV6-3, the J gene TRBJ1-1, with a tentative D call TRBD1 (6 bases). This CDR3 has 15 residues. The ends were cut back, 0 bases at V and 4 bases at J, with 12 bases in the middle. Germline values: CDR1 MNHEY, CDR2 SVGEGT.

This clonotype was recorded a few times. The J gene is TRBJ1-6, the V gene TRBV7-2, with 9 bases that match TRBD1. In germline, CDR1 is SGHTA, CDR2 FQGNSA. J was trimmed by 7 bases and V by 5 bases; bases with no gene match: 6. This CDR3 comprises 15 residues. This CDR3 is CASSLYRGPNSPLHF. The CDR3 DNA reads as TGTGCCAGCAGCCTTTACAGGGGGCCGAATTCACCCCTCCACTTT.

This clonotype has more than one count but fewer than ten. The V call is TRBV5-1, the J call TRBJ2-3; 12 bases align to TRBD2. The CDR3 sequence is 17 residues long. Trimming took 0 bases from V and 5 from J; bases not matched to a gene: 7. The germline V gene encodes CDR1 SGHRS and CDR2 YFSETQ. CDR3 amino acids: CASSLGALAGGLDTQYF. CDR3 nucleotide sequence: TGCGCCAGCAGCTTGGGAGCCCTAGCGGGGGGGCTAGATACGCAGTATTTT.

At least ten counts were recorded for this clonotype. This sequence joins TRBV10-3 and TRBJ1-2; 8 nucleotides align to TRBD1. Germline V lookup: CDR1 ENHRY, CDR2 SYGVKD. The V and J ends lost 6 bases and 7 bases, in that order; junction bases with no gene match: 16. The CDR3 is 16 residues long. The CDR3 region is CAIRDRGGTRAGGYTF. CDR3 DNA sequence: TGTGCCATCAGAGACAGGGGAGGTACGCGGGCTGGTGGCTACACCTTC.

V usage is TRBV3-1 and J usage is TRBJ1-2; 10 bases align to TRBD1. The V gene's germline CDR1 is LGHDT and CDR2 YNNKEL (reference sequence). The CDR3 runs 13 residues. The trim removed 5 bases at V and 7 bases at J, leaving 4 bases unmatched. Here the CDR3 DNA reads TGTGCCAGCAGCGAGACAGGGGGCCTTGGCTACACCTTC. This sequence encodes CASSETGGLGYTF.

This clonotype was found many times. The chain is built from TRBV5-7 and TRBJ1-2, with D maybe TRBD1 (5 bases). TRBV5-7 is flagged as an ORF with uncertain function. There are 14 residues in the CDR3. Trimming stripped 0 bases from V and 8 bases from J, with 14 bases between. DNA of the CDR3: TGTGCCAGCAGCTTGGTAGCAGGGACGTGGGGCTACACCTTC. This gives the protein CASSLVAGTWGYTF.

This clonotype was seen more than once but under ten times. The chain couples TRBV9 to TRBJ2-4; 8 bases map to TRBD1. CDR3 length: 13 residues. Germline V CDR1 and CDR2: SGDLS, YYNGEE. V was clipped by 2 bases and J by 9 bases; unmatched bases: 4. The CDR3 sequence is CASSVGQGGIQYF. The CDR3 DNA is TGTGCCAGCAGCGTCGGACAGGGAGGCATTCAGTACTTC.

The rearrangement uses TRBV15 and TRBJ2-7; D might be TRBD1 (6 bases). The CDR3 runs 16 residues. Trimming removed 1 base at V and 2 bases at J, with 15 bases between. Per germline, CDR1 LNHNV and CDR2 YYDKDF (reference sequence). This chain's CDR3 is CATSRGGTTATYEQYF. CDR3 DNA sequence: TGTGCCACCAGCAGAGGAGGGACAACGGCAACCTACGAGCAGTACTTC.

This clonotype was seen only a few times. The rearrangement joins TRBV27 to TRBJ2-7; no clear D gene. Trimming took off 2 bases at V and 2 bases at J, with 16 bases between the two ends. The germline gives CDR1 MNHEY, CDR2 SMNVEV (reference sequence). CDR3 length: 16 amino acids. The CDR3 region is CASSLRAWEGPYEQYF. In nucleotides, the CDR3 is TGTGCCAGCAGTTTACGTGCCTGGGAAGGACCCTACGAGCAGTACTTC.

This clonotype was seen repeatedly, ten times or more. V gene TRBV12-3 or TRBV12-4 combines with J gene TRBJ1-1, with D possibly matching TRBD1 (6 bases). V was trimmed by 3 bases and J by 1 base, leaving 9 bases between them. The CDR3 consists of 14 residues. The DNA of the CDR3 is TGTGCCAGCAGTTTCCGGGGGGCGAACACTGAAGCTTTCTTT. Amino acids: CASSFRGANTEAFF.